This is a list of T cell receptor beta chains from one sample in a study of patients and donors after allogeneic stem cell transplantation. TCRdb passed the RT-PCR reads through MiXCR, listing each CDR3 protein once. Of about 40,000 distinct CDR3 sequences in the sample, roughly 29% were seen once. Sequencing was performed on blood, either unsorted or a sorted T cell fraction (not recorded which). The receptors here all came from a human donor who was either an allogeneic HSCT recipient or a stem cell or donor lymphocyte infusion donor (not recorded which). It is not recorded whose cells these are; they may come from a transplant donor. Both conserved end residues are part of each CDR3. D genes are given only for firm matches. Expanded clones get a size class; other rows say once, few or many, or leave the size out.

-	TRBV7-9	TRBJ1-2	few	CASSLAGGDYGYTF	TGTGCCAGCAGCTTAGCCGGGGGCGACTATGGCTACACCTTC
-	TRBV6-6	TRBJ2-5	many	CASSEQETQYF	TGTGCCAGCAGTGAGCAAGAGACCCAGTACTTC
-	TRBV1	TRBJ1-1	-	CTSSQDYRGLYPEAFF	TGCACCAGCAGCCAAGACTACAGGGGGCTATACCCTGAAGCTTTCTTT
-	TRBV5-5	TRBJ1-1	-	CASSFLSVGSTEAFF	TGTGCCAGCAGCTTCCTGTCCGTGGGGTCCACTGAAGCTTTCTTT
TRBD2	TRBV20-1	TRBJ2-1	few	CSAREIITSGRWYEQFF	TGCAGTGCTAGAGAGATCATCACTAGCGGGAGATGGTATGAGCAGTTCTTC
TRBD2	TRBV6-5	TRBJ2-2	many	CAAGAPGGNGELFF	TGTGCCGCAGGGGCACCGGGAGGGAACGGGGAGCTGTTTTTT
-	TRBV3-1	TRBJ1-2	-	CASSPRQGIGYTF	TGTGCCAGCAGCCCCCGGCAGGGCATTGGCTACACCTTC
-	TRBV4-3	TRBJ1-3	-	CASSMGDSTTGNTIYF	TGCGCCAGCTCCATGGGTGACAGTACCACTGGAAACACCATATATTTT
-	TRBV18	TRBJ2-7	-	CASSPGQGLYEQYF	TGTGCCAGCTCACCAGGGCAGGGCCTCTACGAGCAGTACTTC
-	TRBV12-3/TRBV12-4	TRBJ1-6	many	CASSLTGTGNSPLHF	TGTGCCAGCAGTTTGACCGGGACGGGTAATTCACCCCTCCACTTT
-	TRBV7-3	TRBJ2-7	-	CASSFRAGADYEQYF	TGTGCCAGCAGCTTCAGAGCAGGGGCGGATTACGAGCAGTACTTC
TRBD1	TRBV18	TRBJ1-1	few	CASSPGGQETFF	TGTGCCAGCTCGCCCGGAGGACAGGAGACTTTCTTT
-	TRBV9	TRBJ1-3	few	CASSVGAGTYPRRNTIYF	TGTGCCAGCAGCGTAGGGGCCGGGACATATCCTCGGAGAAACACCATATATTTT
TRBD1	TRBV4-1	TRBJ2-5	-	CASSQGARETQYF	TGCGCCAGCAGTCAGGGGGCTCGAGAGACCCAGTACTTC
-	TRBV4-1	TRBJ2-7	once	CASSHRDTAYEQYF	TGCGCCAGCAGCCACCGGGACACCGCCTACGAGCAGTACTTC
-	TRBV21-1	TRBJ1-6	-	CASSKVRSDYNSPLHF	TGTGCCAGCAGCAAAGTTCGGTCGGACTATAATTCACCCCTCCACTTT
-	TRBV20-1	TRBJ1-4	-	CSASDRSATNEKLFF	TGCAGTGCTAGTGACAGATCTGCAACTAATGAAAAACTGTTTTTT
-	TRBV11-2	TRBJ2-3	-	CASSLDGALTQYF	TGTGCCAGCAGCTTAGACGGGGCTTTAACGCAGTATTTT
TRBD1	TRBV5-1	TRBJ2-2	-	CASSLWTGMATGELFF	TGCGCCAGCAGCTTATGGACAGGGATGGCCACCGGGGAGCTGTTTTTT
-	TRBV6-5	TRBJ2-1	-	CASSYRTGKQFF	TGTGCCAGCAGTTACAGGACGGGGAAGCAGTTCTTC
TRBD1	TRBV7-2	TRBJ1-1	medium-sized	CASSSPGTVNTEAFF	TGTGCCAGCAGCTCACCCGGGACAGTGAACACTGAAGCTTTCTTT
-	TRBV28	TRBJ1-3	many	CASTSPGSSSGNTIYF	TGTGCCAGCACCTCCCCCGGGAGCAGCTCTGGAAACACCATATATTTT
-	TRBV12-3/TRBV12-4	TRBJ1-6	few	CASSMTRNNSPLHF	TGTGCCAGCAGCATGACGCGAAATAATTCACCCCTCCACTTT
-	TRBV3-1	TRBJ1-2	-	CASSQVSVANYGYTF	TGTGCCAGCAGCCAAGTTTCGGTAGCTAACTATGGCTACACCTTC
-	TRBV5-1	TRBJ1-2	-	CASSFTPGRSYGYTF	TGCGCCAGCAGCTTTACTCCGGGACGGTCTTATGGCTACACCTTC
TRBD2	TRBV29-1	TRBJ2-3	many	CSVWTSGSSDTQYF	TGCAGCGTTTGGACTAGCGGGAGTTCAGATACGCAGTATTTT
TRBD2	TRBV4-2	TRBJ2-5	-	CASSHDLGREETQYF	TGTGCCAGCAGCCATGACCTCGGGAGGGAAGAGACCCAGTACTTC
-	TRBV5-1	TRBJ1-4	-	CASSSASPNEKLFF	TGCGCCAGCAGCTCGGCCAGCCCTAATGAAAAACTGTTTTTT
-	TRBV4-3	TRBJ2-1	-	CASSQDRLRAVYNEQFF	TGCGCCAGCAGCCAAGATCGACTCCGGGCGGTTTACAATGAGCAGTTCTTC
TRBD2	TRBV6-5	TRBJ2-7	-	CASSYSTGTSATYEQYF	TGTGCCAGCAGTTACTCGACCGGGACTAGCGCTACCTACGAGCAGTACTTC
TRBD1	TRBV4-3	TRBJ1-2	many	CASSQDRALTWDGYTF	TGCGCCAGCAGCCAGGACAGGGCCCTTACTTGGGATGGCTACACCTTC
-	TRBV6-5	TRBJ2-2	-	CASSYYGRITSGELFF	TGTGCCAGCAGCTACTACGGACGGATTACATCGGGGGAGCTGTTTTTT